Listed here are 25 T cell receptor beta chains from one sample, sequenced in a study of shared clonotypes between healthy human individuals. Naive CD8 cells were CD45RO-negative, positively selected for CCR7, excluding terminally differentiated effector memory CD45RA+ cells. TCRdb's copy holds only in-frame clones and misses some; the assay was immunoSEQ multiplex PCR. The sample shows more than 2 million clones, over 85% of them seen only once. What was sequenced was naive CD8+ T cells sorted from blood. The receptors come from a man between 18 and 35 years old in good health.

The chain is built from TRBV28 and TRBJ1-6; 7 nucleotides align to TRBD1. Germline assignment: CDR1 MDHEN and CDR2 SYDVKM. This CDR3 region has 16 residues. V lost 8 bases, J lost 3 bases, and 10 bases stayed unmatched. The CDR3 nucleotides are TGTGCCAGCTCCAAGTCAGGGGACAGCTATAATTCACCCCTCCACTTT. This codes for CASSKSGDSYNSPLHF.

The chain has TRBV9 and TRBJ2-7; D uncertain. The CDR3 has 11 residues. Germline V gene sequence: CDR1 SGDLS, CDR2 YYNGEE. Trimming took off 0 bases at V and 10 bases at J, with 8 bases between the two ends. The CDR3: CASSVEDYQYF. The CDR3 DNA is TGTGCCAGCAGCGTAGAGGATTATCAGTACTTC.

The rearrangement links TRBV6-1 to TRBJ2-5, with a weak D call TRBD1 (6 bases). Germline V gene lookup returns CDR1 MNHNS and CDR2 SASEGT. This CDR3 comprises 15 residues. V lost 11 bases to trimming and J lost 1 base, with 20 bases between them. DNA of the CDR3: TGTGCCGTAGGAAGGACAGACTTTCCCCAAGAGACCCAGTACTTC. Its translation: CAVGRTDFPQETQYF.

The chain combines TRBV19 with TRBJ2-5, with TRBD1 matching over 9 bases. Losses at the gene ends were 5 bases for V and 5 bases for J; bases not matched to a gene: 9. Per the germline V gene, CDR1 is LNHDA and CDR2 is SQIVND (reference sequence). This CDR3 contains 15 residues. The CDR3 loop reads CASSWGQGASETQYF. The DNA of the CDR3 is TGTGCCAGTAGTTGGGGACAGGGTGCTTCGGAGACCCAGTACTTC.

This chain uses TRBV5-1 with TRBJ2-5; D is unresolved. This CDR3 is built from 13 residues. V gave up 4 bases and J gave up 3 bases, with 10 bases separating them. Per germline, CDR1 SGHRS and CDR2 YFSETQ. The CDR3 protein is CASSLPPEETQYF. DNA of the CDR3: TGCGCCAGCAGCCTACCCCCCGAAGAGACCCAGTACTTC.

The chain combines TRBV5-1 with TRBJ2-7; D unclear. Germline V gene lookup returns CDR1 SGHRS and CDR2 YFSETQ. This CDR3 spans 13 amino acids. The V end was cut by 3 bases, the J end by 4 bases, with 11 bases between. The CDR3 protein is CASSYSDPYEQYF. The CDR3 region has the DNA TGCGCCAGCAGCTATTCTGACCCTTACGAGCAGTACTTC. Full variable domain (outside the CDR3, taken from reference TRBV5-1 and TRBJ2-7): KAGVTQTPRYLIKTRGQQVTLSCSPISGHRSVSWYQQTPGQGLQFLFEYFSETQRNKGNFPGRFSGRQFSNSRSEMNVSTLELGDSALYLCASSYSDPYEQYFGPGTRLTVT.

Remarks on this clone: This specimen includes other DNA sequences encoding the same CDR3. The genes are TRBV4-1 and TRBJ2-7; 9 nucleotides line up with TRBD1. Trimming at V came to 3 bases and at J to 2 bases, leaving 5 bases not matched to a gene. Germline V CDR1 and CDR2: MGHRA, YSYEKL. The CDR3 runs 15 residues. The CDR3 region has the DNA TGCGCCAGCAGCCACGCCGGGACAGGGACCTACGAGCAGTACTTC. This codes for CASSHAGTGTYEQYF.

The rearrangement joins TRBV30 to TRBJ1-3; tentative D call: TRBD1 (5 bases). This CDR3 spans 18 amino acids. Germline V gene lookup returns CDR1 GTSNPN and CDR2 SVGIG (reference sequence). The V and J ends lost 5 bases and 0 bases respectively, with 23 bases between them. The CDR3: CAWGADLAGELSGNTIYF. The CDR3 DNA reads TGTGCCTGGGGTGCCGACCTCGCGGGGGAACTCTCTGGAAACACCATATATTTT.

CDR3 bases: TGCGCCAGCAGTGATGCGGTGCTAGGCGGGGGTGTCAACGAGCAGTACTTC. This gives the protein CASSDAVLGGGVNEQYF. This rearrangement joins TRBV10-1 to TRBJ2-7; 7 bases line up with TRBD2. The CDR3 contains 17 residues. The V segment lost 3 bases and the J segment 5 bases; nucleotides outside the gene matches: 16. Germline CDR1 and CDR2: WNHNN and SYGVQD (reference sequence).

The chain has TRBV28 and TRBJ2-7, with D unresolved. V lost 1 base and J 8 bases, leaving 15 bases between the germline ends. The CDR3 sequence is 14 residues long. Germline CDR1 reads MDHEN; CDR2 reads SYDVKM. The CDR3 bases are TGTGCCAGCAGTTTATCCCCAGGATCCCTCCAGCAGTACTTC. It is translated as CASSLSPGSLQQYF.

The chain combines TRBV28 with TRBJ1-1, with D uncertain. Per germline, CDR1 MDHEN and CDR2 SYDVKM. The CDR3 extends over 14 amino acids. V was trimmed by 2 bases and J by 4 bases, leaving 11 bases between them. DNA for the CDR3: TGTGCCAGCAGTTTAATCAAACTGGGCACTGAAGCTTTCTTT. It yields the protein CASSLIKLGTEAFF. The full variable domain, its missing parts supplied by reference TRBV28 and TRBJ1-1, is DVKVTQSSRYLVKRTGEKVFLECVQDMDHENMFWYRQDPGLGLRLIYFSYDVKMKEKGDIPEGYSVSREKKERFSLILESASTNQTSMYLCASSLIKLGTEAFFGQGTRLTVV.

The rearrangement joins TRBV2 to TRBJ2-3; 9 bases fit TRBD2. The CDR3 has 14 amino acids. V lost 6 bases and J lost 4; bases outside the gene matches: 5. Germline V gene sequence: CDR1 SNHLY, CDR2 FYNNEI. The CDR3 spells CASRYSGSADTQYF. In nucleotides, the CDR3 is TGTGCCAGCAGATATAGCGGGAGTGCAGATACGCAGTATTTT.

This sequence joins TRBV28 and TRBJ2-7, with TRBD2 identical over 10 bases. J gave up 2 bases and V 5 bases, and 6 bases lay outside the gene matches. From germline, CDR1 is MDHEN and CDR2 SYDVKM. The CDR3 consists of 15 residues. For the CDR3, the DNA is TGTGCCAGCAGTCCCCTAGCGGGAGTACCCTACGAGCAGTACTTC. Residues: CASSPLAGVPYEQYF. Full variable domain (outside the CDR3, taken from reference TRBV28 and TRBJ2-7): DVKVTQSSRYLVKRTGEKVFLECVQDMDHENMFWYRQDPGLGLRLIYFSYDVKMKEKGDIPEGYSVSREKKERFSLILESASTNQTSMYLCASSPLAGVPYEQYFGPGTRLTVT.

The chain recombines TRBV5-6 with TRBJ2-2; TRBD1 is a possible D gene (6 bases). CDR1 is SGHDT and CDR2 is YYEEEE in the germline V gene. Trimming took off 4 bases at V and 7 bases at J, with 17 bases between the two ends. CDR3 length: 15 amino acids. CDR3 protein: CASSPRQAFFGELFF. In DNA, the CDR3 is TGTGCCAGCAGCCCGAGACAGGCGTTTTTCGGGGAGCTGTTTTTT. Looking up the rest from reference TRBV5-6 and TRBJ2-2 gives the full variable domain: DAGVTQSPTHLIKTRGQQVTLRCSPKSGHDTVSWYQQALGQGPQFIFQYYEEEERQRGNFPDRFSGHQFPNYSSELNVNALLLGDSALYLCASSPRQAFFGELFFGEGSRLTVL.

The rearrangement joins TRBV4-3 to TRBJ2-7; TRBD1 agrees at 9 bases. The CDR3 length is 16 residues. The V gene end was trimmed by 3 bases and the J gene end by 5 bases; junction bases not matched to a gene: 11. Germline loops: CDR1 LGHNA, CDR2 YSLEER. CDR3 DNA: TGCGCCAGCAGCCATCACTCCCGGGACAGGGCAGACGAGCAGTACTTC. Its protein is CASSHHSRDRADEQYF.

The chain has TRBV27 and TRBJ2-7, with 7 bases fitting TRBD1. Germline values: CDR1 MNHEY, CDR2 SMNVEV (reference sequence). The V segment lost 5 bases and the J segment 7 bases; nucleotides outside the gene matches: 11. The CDR3 totals 14 residues. CDR3 coding DNA: TGTGCCAGCAGTGCCCAACTTACAGGGGTGGAGCAGTACTTC. Protein: CASSAQLTGVEQYF.

The chain joins TRBV4-3 to TRBJ2-2; no clear D gene. Trimming took 6 bases from V and 0 from J, leaving 5 bases between them. The CDR3 has 13 amino acids. Germline CDR1 reads LGHNA; CDR2 reads YSLEER. The CDR3 loop is CASRRSNTGELFF. CDR3 DNA sequence: TGCGCCAGCAGGAGATCGAACACCGGGGAGCTGTTTTTT.

This clone was counted once. Its ends do not fully match the called genes, so a read error is possible. The rearrangement joins TRBV7-7 to TRBJ2-7; 11 bases map to TRBD1. The germline V gene encodes CDR1 SSHAT and CDR2 FNYEAQ (reference sequence). The CDR3 is 15 amino acids. The CDR3 is CASSPPGQGEGEQYF. The CDR3 region has the DNA TGTGCTAGCAGCCCCCCGGGACAGGGGGAAGGCGAGCAGTACTTC.

V gene TRBV5-1 combines with J gene TRBJ1-1; D perhaps matches TRBD1 (5 bases). V was trimmed by 2 bases and J by 7 bases, leaving 18 bases between them. Germline CDR1 is SGHRS and CDR2 is YFSETQ. There are 15 residues in the CDR3. The CDR3 DNA sequence: TGCGCCAGCAGCTTTAATTACCGGGGCACGTATGAAGCTTTCTTT. Its protein is CASSFNYRGTYEAFF.

The genes are TRBV15 and TRBJ1-2; D ambiguous. Germline V CDR1 and CDR2: LNHNV, YYDKDF (reference sequence). The length of the CDR3 is 15 residues. Trimming cost V 0 bases and J 7 bases, with 15 bases left between them. The CDR3 here is CATSREMEGIGGYTF. Written as DNA, the CDR3 is TGTGCCACCAGCAGAGAGATGGAAGGGATTGGTGGCTACACCTTC.

For the CDR3, the DNA is TGTGCCAGCAGCGGACCAACTCGGGGCTACGAGCAGTACTTC. As protein: CASSGPTRGYEQYF. This chain joins TRBV13 and TRBJ2-7, with D perhaps TRBD2 (5 bases). Trimming left V 5 bases short and J 3 bases short, with 14 bases between. This CDR3 comprises 14 residues. Germline CDR1 and CDR2: PRHDT and FYEKMQ (reference sequence).

This chain uses TRBV19 with TRBJ2-7; D not certain. Trimming removed 10 bases at V and 3 bases at J, with 10 bases between. CDR1 and CDR2 (germline): LNHDA, SQIVND (reference sequence). This CDR3 region has 11 residues. The DNA for the CDR3 is TGTGCCACCGCGGACCTCTACGAGCAGTACTTC. Protein product: CATADLYEQYF.

A note on this clone: Other DNA sequences in this specimen translate into the identical CDR3. The chain has TRBV27 and TRBJ2-7; D is uncertain. Germline V gives CDR1 MNHEY, CDR2 SMNVEV (reference sequence). The CDR3 contains 13 residues. V shed 2 bases and J shed 2 bases, with 7 bases lying between them. The CDR3 region is CASSLSTTYEQYF. CDR3 bases: TGTGCCAGCAGTTTAAGTACGACCTACGAGCAGTACTTC.

Note on this clone: Other DNA sequences within the sample encode an identical CDR3. The chain recombines TRBV27 with TRBJ1-5, with D hard to call. CDR3 size: 14 residues. Trimming left V 3 bases short and J 4 bases short, with 10 bases between. The germline gives CDR1 MNHEY, CDR2 SMNVEV (reference sequence). The CDR3 coding sequence is TGTGCCAGCAGTTTTTCGGGGAATAATCAGCCCCAGCATTTT. Amino acids: CASSFSGNNQPQHF.

The genes are TRBV4-1 and TRBJ1-1; D call uncertain. The CDR3 runs 14 residues. V was pared by 3 bases and J by 0 bases, with 8 bases between. Germline values: CDR1 MGHRA, CDR2 YSYEKL. CDR3 sequence (DNA): TGCGCCAGCAGCCAGATGGGGATGAACACTGAAGCTTTCTTT. Its translation: CASSQMGMNTEAFF.